This T cell receptor beta chain derives from a study of long-term antiretroviral therapy in people with HIV. Points from the study as a whole: Post-ART diversity increased but stayed below transplant donor controls.

In the case of this clone: What it recognizes is unknown.

Samples were assayed with immunoSEQ v3.0 at survey level. This table comes from immunoSEQ multiplex PCR, and its TCRdb copy is limited to in-frame clones, with some not included. The table lists tens of thousands of clones, roughly 82% of them singletons, with about 12% in the top ten. The CDR3 length is 14 residues. The germline gives CDR1 WSHSY, CDR2 SAAADI. J was trimmed by 5 bases and V by 6 bases; bases with no gene match: 9. This receptor was taken from a man younger than 35 with HIV. The sequences come from unsorted PBMCs, collected 0.3 years after starting antiretroviral therapy. The chain recombines TRBV10-2 with TRBJ2-7, with 8 bases aligning to TRBD1. The CDR3 region is CASRSGTGYDEQYF. The CDR3, as DNA: TGCGCCAGCAGATCCGGGACAGGATACGACGAGCAGTACTTC.